The clone carrying this T cell receptor (beta chain) was detected a few times. Its antigen is undetermined. This specimen belongs to a study of T cell repertoires in cytomegalovirus infection. The V gene's germline CDR1 is LNHDA and CDR2 SQIVND (reference sequence). Trimming took 10 bases from V and 3 from J; bases not matched to a gene: 4. CDR3 length: 13 amino acids. A single record per CDR3 protein comes from TCRdb applying MiXCR to the reads. The sample consists of approximately 140,000 distinct CDR3 sequences, 20% to 30% of them appearing once. The chain carries TRBV19 and TRBJ2-5, with 11 bases fitting TRBD2. The TCR was taken from a human donor in good health (CMV status not recorded). Some clones in this sample may be carry-over from other donors' samples. The sequenced material came from PBMCs, sequenced either directly or after in vitro stimulation (not recorded which). The CDR3 loop reads CANPGLAEETQYF. The CDR3 region has the DNA TGTGCCAACCCGGGACTAGCGGAAGAGACCCAGTACTTC.